This TCR beta chain was identified in a study of cytomegalovirus exposure and HLA in healthy donors. The CDR3 runs 15 residues. V was clipped by 1 base and J by 1 base, with 8 bases between them. CDR1 is LGHNA, CDR2 YSLEER, per germline. Study-wide findings and caveats: In an earlier analysis, about 87% or about 30%: the productive usage of most TCR beta V segments.

PCR primers comprised 60 Vbeta and 13 Jbeta primers. Sequencing was performed with immunoSEQ multiplex PCR; in TCRdb, only in-frame clones are kept and a portion is missing. This repertoire shows 95,000 to 100,000 clones, approximately 71% found once; its top ten account for about 8.3%. Of note for this clone: Its specificity is not known.

This clonotype originated in a female donor in good health and CMV-seronegative. The sample consisted of PBMCs. The rearrangement joins TRBV4-3 to TRBJ1-5; D remains unclear. CDR3 residues: CASSQVWRSNQPQHF. The CDR3 DNA follows: TGCGCCAGCAGCCAAGTTTGGAGGAGCAATCAGCCCCAGCATTTT.